A selection of T cell receptor beta chains follows, all from one sample in a study of cytomegalovirus exposure and HLA in healthy donors. The data were produced by immunoSEQ multiplex PCR, yet TCRdb's version contains in-frame clones alone and is incomplete. Of roughly 49,000 clones detected, 77% appear once; the ten largest clones hold 2.5% to 3%. Input material: PBMCs. The receptor source for this set is a middle-aged woman in good health and CMV-seropositive. CDR3s include the opening cysteine and the closing phenylalanine or tryptophan. A D gene is named only where the DNA matches it firmly. Only some rows state a clone size, as once, few, many or a class for expanded clones.

>TRBD1|TRBV15|TRBJ1-5|.
TGTGCCACCAGCAGAGAAGGACAGGCTTCTCAGCCCCAGCATTTT
CATSREGQASQPQHF
>.|TRBV20-1|TRBJ1-2|.
TGCAGTGCTAGGCTACCCCATGGCTACACCTTC
CSARLPHGYTF
>.|TRBV10-3|TRBJ1-2|.
TGTGCCATCAGTCCAGAGGTCGCCAGTACCTATGGCTACACCTTC
CAISPEVASTYGYTF
>TRBD2|TRBV2|TRBJ2-2|.
TGTGCCAGCAGTCCGGGACTAGTGGGGGAGCTGTTTTTT
CASSPGLVGELFF
>TRBD1|TRBV27|TRBJ1-5|.
TGTGCCAGCAGTCCGCGACAGGGCCCCCCTCAGCCCCAGCATTTT
CASSPRQGPPQPQHF
>.|TRBV5-1|TRBJ2-6|.
TGCGCCAGCAGCTTGACAGGACACTCTGGGGCCAACGTCCTGACTTTC
CASSLTGHSGANVLTF
>TRBD1|TRBV7-8|TRBJ1-5|.
TGTGCCAGCAGCTTTAGCGAGGGACAGGGGGTGCAGCCCCAGCATTTT
CASSFSEGQGVQPQHF
>TRBD1|TRBV5-1|TRBJ2-5|.
TGCGCCAGCAGTGGACAGGGAGGAGGAGAGACCCAGTACTTC
CASSGQGGGETQYF
>TRBD2|TRBV11-2|TRBJ2-5|.
TGTGCCAGCAGCTTAGGGGCTAGCGGGGGACACCAAGGGACCCAGTACTTC
CASSLGASGGHQGTQYF
>TRBD1|TRBV2|TRBJ2-7|few
TGTGCCAGCTCCCGGGACAGCTACGAGCAGTACTTC
CASSRDSYEQYF
>.|TRBV29-1|TRBJ2-5|.
TGCAGCGTTGTGACAGGTGGAGAGACCCAGTACTTC
CSVVTGGETQYF
>TRBD1|TRBV9|TRBJ1-2|.
TGTGCCAGCAGCGTAAGATCCGACAGGGTTAACTATGGCTACACCTTC
CASSVRSDRVNYGYTF
>TRBD1|TRBV2|TRBJ1-2|few
TGTGCCAGGACCGGGACAGAGCTCTATGGCTACACCTTC
CARTGTELYGYTF
>TRBD1|TRBV4-2|TRBJ1-6|.
TGTGCCAGCAGCCACCGGACAGGGAGCTCCTATAATTCACCCCTCCACTTT
CASSHRTGSSYNSPLHF
>TRBD1|TRBV2|TRBJ1-4|.
TGTGCCAGCAGTTTTACAGGGGGGGCAACTAATGAAAAACTGTTTTTT
CASSFTGGATNEKLFF
>.|TRBV4-1|TRBJ2-7|few
TGCGCCAGCAGCCAAGCGGACAGCACCTACGAGCAGTACTTC
CASSQADSTYEQYF
>.|TRBV19|TRBJ1-5|.
TGTGCCAGTAGTCGGAGCTATCAGCCCCAGCATTTT
CASSRSYQPQHF
>TRBD1|TRBV29-1|TRBJ1-2|.
TGCAGCGTTGACAGACAGGGAGTTAACTATGGCTACACCTTC
CSVDRQGVNYGYTF
>TRBD1|TRBV27|TRBJ2-4|.
TGTGCCAGCAGTAAGACAGGGTTCAAAAACATTCAGTACTTC
CASSKTGFKNIQYF
>.|TRBV7-2|TRBJ2-7|.
TGTGCCAGCACCTCGAGCTCCTACGAGCAGTACTTC
CASTSSSYEQYF
>.|TRBV29-1|TRBJ2-5|.
TGCAGCGTTGGGGCAGGTTCGGCGAACCAAGAGACCCAGTACTTC
CSVGAGSANQETQYF
>TRBD1|TRBV29-1|TRBJ1-2|.
TGCAGCGCGGGACAGGAAAACTATGGCTACACCTTC
CSAGQENYGYTF
>TRBD1|TRBV30|TRBJ1-6|.
TGTGCCTCTCGACAGGGGGCTGGGAATTCACCCCTCCACTTT
CASRQGAGNSPLHF
>.|TRBV7-9|TRBJ2-3|.
TGTGCCAGCAGCTTCTCTGACAGCCTCACAGATACGCAGTATTTT
CASSFSDSLTDTQYF
>TRBD2|TRBV27|TRBJ2-1|.
TGTGCCACAAAAGCACTAGCGGTTTACAATGAGCAGTTCTTC
CATKALAVYNEQFF
>.|TRBV7-5|TRBJ2-1|.
TGTGCCAGAAGCTACGGGACTAGCGGTTCCCGCTCCTACAATGAGCAGTTCTTC
CARSYGTSGSRSYNEQFF
>.|TRBV11-3|TRBJ1-1|.
TGTGCCAGCAGCTGGGCTACGAACACTGAAGCTTTCTTT
CASSWATNTEAFF
>.|TRBV29-1|TRBJ2-1|few
TGCAGCGTAGAGACTAGAAGCTATGAGCAGTTCTTC
CSVETRSYEQFF
>.|TRBV18|TRBJ1-4|.
TGTGCCAGCTCACCGACAACGGGAGGTGGTGAAAAACTGTTTTTT
CASSPTTGGGEKLFF
>TRBD2|TRBV7-6|TRBJ2-5|.
TGTGCCAGCAGCTTTCAATCCACTAGCGGGCAAGAGACCCAGTACTTC
CASSFQSTSGQETQYF
>TRBD1|TRBV6-6|TRBJ1-1|.
TGTGCCAGCAGTTATCAGGGGGACGGGAAGACTGAAGCTTTCTTT
CASSYQGDGKTEAFF
>TRBD1|TRBV7-7|TRBJ1-2|.
TGTGCCAGCAGCCCAATGACAGGGGAGACATATGGCTACACCTTC
CASSPMTGETYGYTF
>.|TRBV2|TRBJ2-5|.
TGTGCCAGCAGATGGGCAGCCCAAGAGACCCAGTACTTC
CASRWAAQETQYF
>.|TRBV29-1|TRBJ2-5|.
TGCAGCGTCATCACGGGATACCAAGAGACCCAGTACTTC
CSVITGYQETQYF
>TRBD1|TRBV6-6|TRBJ1-5|.
TGTGCCACGCGACAGGGGATGGAAAATCAGCCCCAGCATTTT
CATRQGMENQPQHF
>.|TRBV7-3|TRBJ2-1|.
TGTGCCAGCAGCCCGAGCGGGTCTGGCAATGAGCAGTTCTTC
CASSPSGSGNEQFF
>.|TRBV30|TRBJ1-2|.
TGTGCCTGGATGACCGGGGGGCTCGTCTATGGCTACACCTTC
CAWMTGGLVYGYTF
>.|TRBV18|TRBJ2-5|.
TGTGCCAGCGAGTTGAGGGAGACCCAGTACTTC
CASELRETQYF
>TRBD2|TRBV7-2|TRBJ2-1|.
TGTGCCAGCAGCCCCCTGCAGCGGGGGGGGGAGCAGTTCTTC
CASSPLQRGGEQFF
>TRBD1|TRBV5-1|TRBJ2-7|.
TGCGCCAGCAGCTTGGATTCTCCGGGACAGAACTACGAGCAGTACTTC
CASSLDSPGQNYEQYF
>.|TRBV4-3|TRBJ2-6|few
TGCGCCAGCAGCCAAGCTACTTCTGGGGCCAACGTCCTGACTTTC
CASSQATSGANVLTF
>.|TRBV9|TRBJ1-2|few
TGTGCCAGCAGTGACGATGGTGGGGCCTCGACCTCCTTC
CASSDDGGASTSF
>TRBD1|TRBV5-1|TRBJ1-1|.
TGCGCCAGCAGGGGTGGGACAGGGAACACTGAAGCTTTCTTT
CASRGGTGNTEAFF
>.|TRBV19|TRBJ2-1|.
TGTGCCAGTAGTGGGAGGCTCCCCGGGACAGTCGATGAGCAGTTCTTC
CASSGRLPGTVDEQFF
>.|TRBV28|TRBJ1-2|.
TGTGCCAGCAGTTTAGCCCAGGCTGGCTACACCTTC
CASSLAQAGYTF
>.|TRBV30|TRBJ2-7|.
TGTGCCTGGAGTCACGAGGGAGTCGAGCAGTACTTC
CAWSHEGVEQYF